A single T cell receptor beta chain is shown here with its context. These data belong to a study of shared clonotypes between healthy human individuals. The assay ran at deep level. As originally analysed: Filtering was not the same, since immunoSEQ gave junction-only sequences without quality scores. The data were produced by immunoSEQ multiplex PCR, yet TCRdb's version contains in-frame clones alone and is incomplete. Clone size and V and J calls were adopted from that table, with D and trimming inferred from the DNA. This table holds more than 2 million clones, about 94% found once. CDR1 is KGHSH, CDR2 LQKENI, per germline. V trimming: 3 bases; J trimming: 2 bases; junction bases outside the gene matches: 6. The CDR3 has 16 amino acids.

The receptor was isolated from a young man in good health. J is TRBJ2-1 and V is TRBV18; 8 bases agree with TRBD2. The sample consisted of naive CD4+ T cells sorted from blood. The subset here: CD45RA+ positively selected. The CDR3 DNA follows: TGTGCCAGCTCACCCTCGAGCGGGGGAACCTACAATGAGCAGTTCTTC. This encodes CASSPSSGGTYNEQFF.